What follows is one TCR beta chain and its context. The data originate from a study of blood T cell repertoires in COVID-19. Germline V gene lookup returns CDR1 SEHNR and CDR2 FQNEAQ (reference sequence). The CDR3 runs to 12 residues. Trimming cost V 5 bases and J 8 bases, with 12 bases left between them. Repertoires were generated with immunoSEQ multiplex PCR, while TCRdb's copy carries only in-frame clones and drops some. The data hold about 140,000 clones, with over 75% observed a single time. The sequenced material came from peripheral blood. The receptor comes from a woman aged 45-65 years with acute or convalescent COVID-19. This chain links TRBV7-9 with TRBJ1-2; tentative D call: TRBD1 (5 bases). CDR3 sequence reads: CASSPQGQGYTF. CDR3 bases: TGTGCCAGCAGCCCCCAGGGCCAGGGCTACACCTTC.